This TCR beta chain was recovered during a study of cytomegalovirus exposure and HLA in healthy donors. Study-wide findings and caveats: In a later analysis, common viral pathogens appeared linked to several of the most significant clusters.

This clone occurred once. What it binds is not known. Use of 60 Vbeta and 13 Jbeta primers characterized the PCR. Profiled with immunoSEQ multiplex PCR; TCRdb holds only in-frame clones, not every one. The sample includes about 180,000 clones, around 80% of them seen just once. CDR3 size: 12 residues. V shed 0 bases and J shed 3 bases, with 5 bases lying between them. Germline CDR1 and CDR2: GTSNPN and SVGIG (reference sequence). The receptor was derived from a man aged 35 to 55 in good health and CMV-seronegative. This sequence joins TRBV30 and TRBJ1-1; TRBD1 is a possible D gene (5 bases). Input material: PBMCs. Here the CDR3 reads CAWSVGDTEAFF. As DNA, the CDR3 is TGTGCCTGGAGTGTAGGGGACACTGAAGCTTTCTTT.